This TCR beta chain stems from a study of blood T cell repertoires in COVID-19. Study in general: Nucleic acid was either cDNA or gDNA, and it came from T cells, B-cell-depleted T cells, or PBMCs.

Assay: immunoSEQ multiplex PCR; the TCRdb copy retains only in-frame clones and omits some. The sample includes 30,000 to 45,000 clones, 70% to 90% of them seen just once. V was trimmed by 6 bases and J by 2 bases, leaving 12 bases between them. Looked up from germline, CDR1 is MNHEY and CDR2 is SMNVEV (reference sequence). The CDR3 runs 14 residues. Sequencing was done on a sample of peripheral blood. The V gene is TRBV27, the J gene TRBJ2-3, with D tentatively TRBD2 (6 bases). The sequence derives from a man in his 60s with active COVID-19. CDR3 in amino acids: CASSPRGITDTQYF. The CDR3 DNA follows: TGTGCCAGCAGCCCCCGGGGGATCACAGATACGCAGTATTTT.